The 28 T cell receptor beta chains below all came from one sample that was sequenced in a study of identical twins. TCRdb re-called the 5' RACE reads with MiXCR, one entry per CDR3 protein. The sample gives 400,000 to 550,000 distinct CDR3 sequences, under 25% of which show up once; about 0.91% is in the top ten. This sample was also put to use in a study of T cells expressing NK-cell markers.

The sample consisted of CD4+ T cells sorted from blood. These receptors came from a woman younger than 30 in good health.

This clonotype turned up a few times. V is TRBV6-5 and J is TRBJ2-5, with D unclear. The CDR3 has 13 residues. In germline, CDR1 is MNHEY, CDR2 SVGAGI. V lost 0 bases to trimming and J lost 4 bases, with 6 bases between them. The CDR3 region has the DNA TGTGCCAGCAGTTACTCGAAATTAGAGACCCAGTACTTC. Protein: CASSYSKLETQYF.

This clonotype has a handful of counts. The chain couples TRBV5-1 to TRBJ2-1; D might be TRBD2 (5 bases). The CDR3 loop spans 13 amino acids. V gave up 0 bases and J gave up 7 bases, with 8 bases separating them. Germline CDR1 is SGHRS and CDR2 is YFSETQ. In nucleotides, the CDR3 is TGCGCCAGCAGCTTGGAGCGGAGGAATGAGCAGTTCTTC. As protein: CASSLERRNEQFF.

The chain recombines TRBV2 with TRBJ1-1; D unresolved. This CDR3 spans 10 amino acids. Germline CDR1 SNHLY, CDR2 FYNNEI. V lost 1 base and J 10 bases, leaving 4 bases between the germline ends. In DNA, the CDR3 is TGTGCCAGCAGTGAAGATATAGCTTTCTTT. It yields the protein CASSEDIAFF.

This chain connects TRBV10-3 to TRBJ2-1; 7 bases fit TRBD1. V lost 3 bases and J lost 2; bases outside the gene matches: 4. The CDR3 consists of 15 residues. Germline V gene lookup returns CDR1 ENHRY and CDR2 SYGVKD. The CDR3 bases are TGTGCCATCAGTGACGGACAGGCTCCCTACAATGAGCAGTTCTTC. Amino acid sequence: CAISDGQAPYNEQFF.

There are many counts of this clonotype. V and J are TRBV6-6 and TRBJ1-5; D gene ambiguous. This CDR3 is built from 13 residues. Germline V gene lookup returns CDR1 MNHNY and CDR2 SVGAGI (reference sequence). V lost 5 bases to trimming and J lost 2 bases, with 7 bases between them. CDR3 nucleotides: TGTGCCAGCAGTAAGGATGGCAATCAGCCCCAGCATTTT. This encodes CASSKDGNQPQHF.

This chain joins TRBV6-5 and TRBJ1-2, with D possibly matching TRBD1 (5 bases). The germline V and J ends were trimmed by 2 bases and 11 bases, with 15 bases remaining between them. Per the germline V gene, CDR1 is MNHEY and CDR2 is SVGAGI. This CDR3 comprises 13 residues. CDR3 sequence: CASSYPQGFGYTF. The CDR3 region has the DNA TGTGCCAGCAGTTACCCCCAGGGTTTCGGATACACCTTC.

The chain carries TRBV6-5 and TRBJ2-7, with D unresolved. Trimming stripped 6 bases from V and 7 bases from J, with 19 bases between. The CDR3 sequence is 14 residues long. The V gene's germline CDR1 is MNHEY and CDR2 SVGAGI. CDR3 loop: CASSLTQFASEQYF. For the CDR3, the DNA is TGTGCCAGCAGCCTTACTCAATTCGCGAGTGAGCAGTACTTC.

This clonotype was seen only a few times. The rearrangement joins TRBV10-3 to TRBJ2-7; D unclear. There are 13 residues in the CDR3. V was pared by 3 bases and J by 1 base, with 7 bases between. Germline lookup yields CDR1 ENHRY and CDR2 SYGVKD. The CDR3 DNA reads as TGTGCCATCAGTGACGCCGAATCCTACGAGCAGTACTTC. Residues: CAISDAESYEQYF.

The chain recombines TRBV5-5 with TRBJ1-1, with 7 nucleotides matching TRBD1. The length of the CDR3 is 14 residues. The J segment lost 7 bases and the V segment lost 4 bases, leaving 10 bases of the junction unmatched. Germline CDR1 SGHKS, CDR2 YYEKEE (reference sequence). This CDR3 is CASSREGGAHEAFF. DNA of the CDR3: TGTGCCAGCAGCCGTGAAGGGGGCGCGCATGAAGCTTTCTTT. The full variable domain, rest sourced from reference TRBV5-5 and TRBJ1-1, is DAGVTQSPTHLIKTRGQQVTLRCSPISGHKSVSWYQQVLGQGPQFIFQYYEKEERGRGNFPDRFSARQFPNYSSELNVNALLLGDSALYLCASSREGGAHEAFFGQGTRLTVV.

The chain employs TRBV12-3 or TRBV12-4 and TRBJ2-2; 11 nucleotides line up with TRBD2. This CDR3 has 15 amino acids. J was trimmed by 7 bases and V by 8 bases; bases with no gene match: 9. CDR3 amino acids: CASELAGGPIGELFF. CDR3 nucleotide sequence: TGTGCCAGCGAATTAGCGGGAGGGCCTATCGGGGAGCTGTTTTTT.

The chain carries TRBV5-5 and TRBJ2-7, with D perhaps matching TRBD2 (6 bases). Germline loops: CDR1 SGHKS, CDR2 YYEKEE (reference sequence). Trimming cost V 3 bases and J 3 bases, with 13 bases left between them. The CDR3 sequence is 14 residues long. In nucleotides, the CDR3 is TGTGCCAGCAGCTCGGGACTGAGCCTCTACGAGCAGTACTTC. Its protein product is CASSSGLSLYEQYF.

This clonotype was counted only a few times. CDR3 amino acids: CSAIGVGLGEQFF. CDR3 DNA: TGCAGTGCTATAGGGGTGGGGCTAGGAGAGCAGTTCTTC. V is TRBV20-1 and J is TRBJ2-1; TRBD1 is a possible D gene (5 bases). This CDR3 spans 13 amino acids. Germline V gene lookup returns CDR1 DFQATT and CDR2 SNEGSKA (reference sequence). V lost 4 bases and J 10 bases, leaving 17 bases between the germline ends.

The chain couples TRBV19 to TRBJ2-2; D call uncertain. The ends were cut back, 8 bases at V and 1 base at J, with 8 bases in the middle. In germline, CDR1 is LNHDA, CDR2 SQIVND (reference sequence). CDR3 length: 13 residues. The CDR3 bases are TGTGCCAGTCGATACTTGAACACCGGGGAGCTGTTTTTT. Its protein product is CASRYLNTGELFF.

CDR3 nucleotides: TGCAGTGCTAGCGGTATAGCAAAAGAGACCCAGTACTTC. It is translated as CSASGIAKETQYF. The chain combines TRBV20-1 with TRBJ2-5; no firm D call. CDR1 is DFQATT and CDR2 is SNEGSKA in the germline V gene (reference sequence). The V and J ends lost 3 bases and 3 bases respectively, with 11 bases between them. The CDR3 loop spans 13 amino acids.

This clonotype was recorded a few times. The chain employs TRBV18 and TRBJ2-7, with D uncertain. V lost 3 bases to trimming and J lost 5 bases, with 5 bases between them. CDR1 and CDR2 from the germline V gene are KGHSH and LQKENI. This CDR3 has 11 residues. DNA for the CDR3: TGTGCCAGCTCACCTTCCGACGAGCAGTACTTC. This sequence encodes CASSPSDEQYF.

CDR3 DNA sequence: TGTGCCAGCAGCGTGGTGGCTGTAGGCTACACCTTC. This encodes CASSVVAVGYTF. The rearrangement links TRBV2 to TRBJ1-2; D unclear. Deletions cut 6 bases from V and 8 bases from J, with 13 bases between. This CDR3 has 12 residues. Germline CDR1 and CDR2: SNHLY and FYNNEI.

This sequence joins TRBV7-2 and TRBJ1-1; D remains unclear. The V and J ends lost 5 bases and 9 bases respectively, with 16 bases between them. Germline V CDR1 and CDR2: SGHTA, FQGNSA. The CDR3 runs to 13 residues. CDR3 residues: CASSPRLNQKAFF. In DNA form, the CDR3 reads TGTGCCAGCAGCCCCAGACTCAACCAAAAAGCTTTCTTT. Combining the CDR3 with reference TRBV7-2 and TRBJ1-1 gives the whole variable domain GAGVSQSPSNKVTEKGKDVELRCDPISGHTALYWYRQSLGQGLEFLIYFQGNSAPDKSGLPSDRFSAERTGGSVSTLTIQRTQQEDSAVYLCASSPRLNQKAFFGQGTRLTVV.

On this clonotype itself: The junction departs from the called germline gene at one end, perhaps through a read error. The chain joins TRBV4-2 to TRBJ1-6; possible D gene TRBD1, 5 bases. CDR1 is LGHNA and CDR2 is YNFKEQ in the germline V gene. The CDR3 sequence is 16 residues long. The CDR3 loop is CTSSQGEGKRGSPLHF. CDR3 bases: TGTACCAGCAGCCAAGGCGAGGGAAAAAGGGGTTCACCCCTCCACTTT.

Comments on this clonotype: A read error may produce the germline difference seen at one junction end. This rearrangement joins TRBV5-1 to TRBJ2-1; D gene ambiguous. This CDR3 is built from 14 residues. Germline loops: CDR1 SGHRS, CDR2 YFSETQ. CDR3: CACSFREPYNEQFF. CDR3 coding DNA: TGCGCCTGCAGCTTCCGAGAGCCCTACAATGAGCAGTTCTTC.

The chain links TRBV15 to TRBJ1-2; 8 nucleotides line up with TRBD1. J lost 3 bases, V lost 8 bases, and 14 bases had no gene match. The CDR3 is 16 amino acids. The germline CDR1 and CDR2 sequences are LNHNV and YYDKDF (reference sequence). The CDR3 DNA is TGTGCCACCCCTCGGACAGGGAGCGGGTTTGACTATGGCTACACCTTC. Residues: CATPRTGSGFDYGYTF.

This rearrangement joins TRBV28 to TRBJ2-1; D perhaps matches TRBD2 (5 bases). V dropped 3 bases and J dropped 10 bases, with 10 bases sitting between them. CDR1 is MDHEN, CDR2 SYDVKM, per germline. This CDR3 is 12 amino acids long. The CDR3 sequence is CASSLGATEQFF. DNA of the CDR3: TGTGCCAGCAGTTTGGGAGCGACCGAGCAGTTCTTC. Combining the CDR3 with reference TRBV28 and TRBJ2-1 gives the whole variable domain DVKVTQSSRYLVKRTGEKVFLECVQDMDHENMFWYRQDPGLGLRLIYFSYDVKMKEKGDIPEGYSVSREKKERFSLILESASTNQTSMYLCASSLGATEQFFGPGTRLTVL.

The chain couples TRBV18 to TRBJ2-7, with 7 bases fitting TRBD1. V trimming: 5 bases; J trimming: 2 bases; junction bases outside the gene matches: 3. This CDR3 is 13 amino acids long. Per germline, CDR1 KGHSH and CDR2 LQKENI. CDR3 residues: CASSFGQAYEQYF. In nucleotides, the CDR3 is TGTGCCAGCTCATTCGGACAGGCCTACGAGCAGTACTTC.

This clonotype was seen at least ten times. The chain carries TRBV12-3 or TRBV12-4 and TRBJ2-3, with TRBD2 matching over 10 bases. The V and J ends lost 5 bases and 3 bases, in that order; junction bases with no gene match: 2. This CDR3 comprises 14 residues. The CDR3 DNA reads as TGTGCCAGCAGTCCGGGACTAGCGACAGATACGCAGTATTTT. This sequence encodes CASSPGLATDTQYF.

This clonotype has just a few counts. The chain uses TRBV29-1 and TRBJ2-1; the D gene is possibly TRBD2 (6 bases). This CDR3 has 11 amino acids. Germline-derived CDR1 and CDR2 are SQVTM and ANQGSEA. V lost 7 bases and J lost 6, with 10 bases in between. CDR3 loop: CSALGGNEQFF. The CDR3 DNA follows: TGCAGCGCTCTCGGGGGCAATGAGCAGTTCTTC.

The chain joins TRBV10-3 to TRBJ2-1; perhaps TRBD1 as D (5 bases). This CDR3 is 15 amino acids long. Germline CDR1 is ENHRY and CDR2 is SYGVKD. Deletions cut 7 bases from V and 2 bases from J, with 15 bases between. DNA for the CDR3: TGTGCCATCATGCCCGGGCAGGGAACCTACAATGAGCAGTTCTTC. Translated: CAIMPGQGTYNEQFF.

The chain employs TRBV20-1 and TRBJ2-1; the match to TRBD1 covers 8 bases. The germline gives CDR1 DFQATT, CDR2 SNEGSKA (reference sequence). The CDR3 loop spans 14 amino acids. J was trimmed by 5 bases and V by 5 bases; bases with no gene match: 8. This CDR3 is CSAFTGTGHNEQFF. In DNA, the CDR3 is TGCAGTGCTTTTACCGGGACAGGCCACAATGAGCAGTTCTTC.

This clonotype occurred a few times. V and J are TRBV20-1 and TRBJ2-5; D call uncertain. Germline V CDR1 and CDR2: DFQATT, SNEGSKA (reference sequence). The V end was cut by 2 bases, the J end by 4 bases, with 11 bases between. The CDR3 consists of 13 residues. This CDR3 is CSARLVGGETQYF. CDR3 bases: TGCAGTGCTAGACTTGTGGGCGGAGAGACCCAGTACTTC.

This clonotype has more than one count but fewer than ten. The V gene is TRBV10-3, the J gene TRBJ2-7, with D possibly TRBD2 on 6 matching bases. V lost 7 bases to trimming and J lost 4 bases, with 14 bases between them. CDR3 length: 13 residues. Germline CDR1 ENHRY, CDR2 SYGVKD. The CDR3 DNA is TGTGCCATCAATCGCGGGATTAGTTACGAGCAGTACTTC. This sequence encodes CAINRGISYEQYF.